A selection of T cell receptor beta chains follows, all from one sample in a study of CD8 T cells in ankylosing spondylitis. TCRdb re-derived calls from the 5' RACE reads in MiXCR, one entry per CDR3 protein. This repertoire shows roughly 670,000 distinct CDR3 sequences, around 20% found once; its top ten account for roughly a fifth. Sequenced material: blood, either unsorted or a sorted T cell fraction (not recorded which). The receptor set was obtained from a male donor with ankylosing spondylitis. Each CDR3 is given with its conserved first and last residue. D genes are given only for firm matches. Clone size is given for some rows only: seen once, a few or many times, or a class if the clone is expanded.

DNA,CDR3,V,size,J,D,length
TGTGCCAGCTCACCACGCGGAACGTTAGGCGACCAAGAGACCCAGTACTTC,CASSPRGTLGDQETQYF,TRBV18,.,TRBJ2-5,.,17
TGTGCCAGCAGTTTGACAGGGGCGGGCTATGGCTACACCTTC,CASSLTGAGYGYTF,TRBV12-3/TRBV12-4,few,TRBJ1-2,TRBD1,14
TGTGCCAGCAGTTTAAGTCAGTATAGCTCCTACAATGAGCAGTTCTTC,CASSLSQYSSYNEQFF,TRBV27,few,TRBJ2-1,.,16
TGTGCCAGTAGTATAGTCGAGGGCACAAATCAGCCCCAGCATTTT,CASSIVEGTNQPQHF,TRBV19,.,TRBJ1-5,.,15
TGCAGCGTTTCCATGAAGGGGAACACTGAAGCTTTCTTT,CSVSMKGNTEAFF,TRBV29-1,.,TRBJ1-1,.,13
TGTGCCAGCAGCGAGGGGACTAGCGGTGCCGGGGAGCTGTTTTTT,CASSEGTSGAGELFF,TRBV3-1,few,TRBJ2-2,TRBD2,15
TGTGCCAGCAGTACTAGGGACACCGGGGAGCTGTTTTTT,CASSTRDTGELFF,TRBV27,few,TRBJ2-2,.,13
TGTGCCAGCAGTACAACGAGTTACAATGAGCAGTTCTTC,CASSTTSYNEQFF,TRBV6-2/TRBV6-3,.,TRBJ2-1,.,13
TGCAGCGTTGGGTCACCGCTGAACACTGAAGCTTTCTTT,CSVGSPLNTEAFF,TRBV29-1,few,TRBJ1-1,.,13
TGCAGTGCTACAGTGGAAAATGGCTACACCTTC,CSATVENGYTF,TRBV20-1,few,TRBJ1-2,.,11
TGTGCCAGCAGCCGAAGCGGAATTAACACCGGGGAGCTGTTTTTT,CASSRSGINTGELFF,TRBV12-3/TRBV12-4,few,TRBJ2-2,.,15
TGTGCCAGCAGCTTTCCCGCCGGGACCGAAGACTACGAGCAGTACTTC,CASSFPAGTEDYEQYF,TRBV5-5,.,TRBJ2-7,.,16
TGCAGCGTTCAAGGGGTCCGAGGACAGGAGGCAACTAATGAAAAACTGTTTTTT,CSVQGVRGQEATNEKLFF,TRBV29-1,.,TRBJ1-4,TRBD1,18
TGTGCCAGCAGTTTTTCTAGCGGACACAATGAGCAGTTCTTC,CASSFSSGHNEQFF,TRBV27,few,TRBJ2-1,TRBD2,14
TGTGCCAGCAGCTTGAAGTCCGTCGATACGCAGTATTTT,CASSLKSVDTQYF,TRBV7-9,.,TRBJ2-3,.,13
TGTGCCAGCAGCCAAAATGACAAGTATCATCAGCCCCAGCATTTT,CASSQNDKYHQPQHF,TRBV12-3/TRBV12-4,few,TRBJ1-5,.,15
TGCGCCAGCAGCCATGAATCAGGAGCCGAGCAGTACTTC,CASSHESGAEQYF,TRBV4-1,few,TRBJ2-7,.,13
TGTGCCAGCTCACCGGGGCCAGGAGGGGAGACCCAGTACTTC,CASSPGPGGETQYF,TRBV18,few,TRBJ2-5,.,14
TGTGCCAGCAGTTACTCAGGGTCCACTGAAGCTTTCTTT,CASSYSGSTEAFF,TRBV6-5,many,TRBJ1-1,.,13
TGCAGCGTTGAAGTCTGGGACACCTACGAGCAGTACTTC,CSVEVWDTYEQYF,TRBV29-1,few,TRBJ2-7,.,13
TGTGCCAGCAGTTTTATTGGGATCGGAAGCTACGAGCAGTACTTC,CASSFIGIGSYEQYF,TRBV12-3/TRBV12-4,.,TRBJ2-7,.,15
TGTGCCAGCAGTCGAGCCGGGACAGATCAAGAGACCCAGTACTTC,CASSRAGTDQETQYF,TRBV2,once,TRBJ2-5,TRBD1,15
TGCAGTGCTAGAGCCGGCCCGGACAATGAGCAGTTCTTC,CSARAGPDNEQFF,TRBV20-1,.,TRBJ2-1,.,13
TGTGCCATCAGTGAGTCGGTCCACAGGGTTGGGAACTCCAAAAACATTCAGTACTTC,CAISESVHRVGNSKNIQYF,TRBV10-3,few,TRBJ2-4,.,19
TGCAGCGGAGTTGGGGGGCCCAATTACAATGAGCAGTTCTTC,CSGVGGPNYNEQFF,TRBV29-1,few,TRBJ2-1,.,14
TGTGCCAGCAGTTCTCTCCCCATAGCGGGGGGGCCGATCCATACGCAGTATTTT,CASSSLPIAGGPIHTQYF,TRBV28,many,TRBJ2-3,TRBD2,18
TGCGCCAGCAGCAGGGACGGACACACCGAAAAACTGTTTTTT,CASSRDGHTEKLFF,TRBV4-3,few,TRBJ1-4,.,14
TGTGCCAGTAGTATAGGCAGGGGGAACACTGAAGCTTTCTTT,CASSIGRGNTEAFF,TRBV19,.,TRBJ1-1,.,14